This TCR beta chain comes out of a study of T cells in localized non-small cell lung cancer. Here immunoSEQ multiplex PCR was the method, and the copy in TCRdb shows in-frame clones only, minus some. The sample yields fewer than 100,000 clones, 75% to 85% seen once. Remarks on this clone: The antigen is unknown.

Between the trimmed V and J ends, which lost 7 bases and 1 base, there was a span of 14 bases. This CDR3 spans 14 amino acids. The germline gives CDR1 SGHRS, CDR2 YFSETQ. Points from the study as a whole: Uninvolved neighboring lung showed the greatest T cell clonality, exceeding tumor. Heterogeneity remains possible because sequencing was limited to only one tumor region. In adjacent lung, a median around 55 of the top 100 tumor clones were found.

V usage is TRBV5-1 and J usage is TRBJ2-5, with D unclear. The sequences come from peripheral blood, collected before any cancer treatment. The clonotype was recovered from a female donor aged 60 or older with stage I lung adenocarcinoma. The chain's CDR3 is CASSRRAVQETQYF. The CDR3 coding sequence is TGCGCCAGCTCCCGTCGGGCAGTCCAAGAGACCCAGTACTTC.